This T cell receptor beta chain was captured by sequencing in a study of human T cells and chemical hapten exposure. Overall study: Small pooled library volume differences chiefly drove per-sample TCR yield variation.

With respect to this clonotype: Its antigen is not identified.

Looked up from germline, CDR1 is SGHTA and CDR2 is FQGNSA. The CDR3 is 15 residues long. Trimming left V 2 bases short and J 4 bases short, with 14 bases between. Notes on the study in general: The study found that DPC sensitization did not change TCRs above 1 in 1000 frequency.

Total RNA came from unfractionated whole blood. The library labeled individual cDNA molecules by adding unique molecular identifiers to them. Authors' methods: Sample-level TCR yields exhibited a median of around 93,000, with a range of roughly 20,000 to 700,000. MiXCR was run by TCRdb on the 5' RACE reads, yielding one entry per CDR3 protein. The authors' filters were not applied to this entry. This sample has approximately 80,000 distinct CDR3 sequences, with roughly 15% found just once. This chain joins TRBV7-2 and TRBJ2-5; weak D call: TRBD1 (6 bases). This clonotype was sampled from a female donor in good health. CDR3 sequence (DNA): TGTGCCAGCAGCTTACCATCCAGGGGCACAGAGACCCAGTACTTC. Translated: CASSLPSRGTETQYF. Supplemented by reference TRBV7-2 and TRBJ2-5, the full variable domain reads GAGVSQSPSNKVTEKGKDVELRCDPISGHTALYWYRQSLGQGLEFLIYFQGNSAPDKSGLPSDRFSAERTGGSVSTLTIQRTQQEDSAVYLCASSLPSRGTETQYFGPGTRLLVL.